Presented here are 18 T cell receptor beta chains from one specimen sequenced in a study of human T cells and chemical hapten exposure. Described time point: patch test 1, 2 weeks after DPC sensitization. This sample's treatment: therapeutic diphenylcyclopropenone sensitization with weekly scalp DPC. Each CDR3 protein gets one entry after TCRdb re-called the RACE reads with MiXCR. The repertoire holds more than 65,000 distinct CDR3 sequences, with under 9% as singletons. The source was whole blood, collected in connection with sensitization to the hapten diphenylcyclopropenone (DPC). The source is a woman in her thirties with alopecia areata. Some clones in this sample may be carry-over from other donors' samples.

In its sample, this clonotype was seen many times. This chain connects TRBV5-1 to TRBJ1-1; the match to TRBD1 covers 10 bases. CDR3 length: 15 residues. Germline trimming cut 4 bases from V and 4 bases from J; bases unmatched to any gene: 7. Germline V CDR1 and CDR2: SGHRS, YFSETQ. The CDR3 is CASSSSGTGATEAFF. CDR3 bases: TGCGCCAGCAGCAGCTCCGGGACAGGGGCCACTGAAGCTTTCTTT.

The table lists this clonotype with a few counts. CDR3 loop: CASSQAPTAADTQYF. The CDR3 region has the DNA TGTGCCAGCAGCCAAGCTCCGACCGCTGCAGATACGCAGTATTTT. The V and J genes are TRBV3-1 and TRBJ2-3; no definite D call. Germline assignment: CDR1 LGHDT and CDR2 YNNKEL (reference sequence). Deletions cut 1 base from V and 4 bases from J, with 12 bases between. The CDR3 consists of 15 residues.

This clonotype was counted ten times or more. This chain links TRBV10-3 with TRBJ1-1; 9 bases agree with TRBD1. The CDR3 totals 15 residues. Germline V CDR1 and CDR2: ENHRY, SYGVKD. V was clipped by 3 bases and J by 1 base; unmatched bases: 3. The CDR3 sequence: CAISDGQGTNTEAFF. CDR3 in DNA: TGTGCCATCAGTGACGGACAGGGGACGAACACTGAAGCTTTCTTT.

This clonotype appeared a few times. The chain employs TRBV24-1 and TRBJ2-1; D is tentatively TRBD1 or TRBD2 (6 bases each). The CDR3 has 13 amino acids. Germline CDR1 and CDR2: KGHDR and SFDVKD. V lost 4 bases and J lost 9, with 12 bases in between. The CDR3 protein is CATSEGGLGEQFF. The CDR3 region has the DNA TGTGCCACCAGTGAAGGGGGGTTAGGTGAGCAGTTCTTC.

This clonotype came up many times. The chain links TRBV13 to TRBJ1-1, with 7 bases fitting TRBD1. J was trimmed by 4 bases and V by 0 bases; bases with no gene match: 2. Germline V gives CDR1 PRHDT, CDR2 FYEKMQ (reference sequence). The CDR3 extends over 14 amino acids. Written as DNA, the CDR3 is TGTGCCAGCAGCTTAGGACAGGGGCCCACTGAAGCTTTCTTT. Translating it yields CASSLGQGPTEAFF.

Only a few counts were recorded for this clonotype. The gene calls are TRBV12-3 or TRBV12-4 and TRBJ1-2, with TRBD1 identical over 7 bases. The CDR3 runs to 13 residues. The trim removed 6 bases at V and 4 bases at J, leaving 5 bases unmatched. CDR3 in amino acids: CASSQTGSYGYTF. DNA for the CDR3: TGTGCCAGCAGCCAGACAGGGTCCTATGGCTACACCTTC.

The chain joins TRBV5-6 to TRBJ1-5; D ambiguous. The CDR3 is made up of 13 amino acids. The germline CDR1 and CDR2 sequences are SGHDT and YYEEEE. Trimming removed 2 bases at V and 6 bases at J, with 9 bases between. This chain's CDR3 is CASSLTGIQPQHF. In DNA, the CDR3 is TGTGCCAGCAGCTTAACCGGGATTCAGCCCCAGCATTTT.

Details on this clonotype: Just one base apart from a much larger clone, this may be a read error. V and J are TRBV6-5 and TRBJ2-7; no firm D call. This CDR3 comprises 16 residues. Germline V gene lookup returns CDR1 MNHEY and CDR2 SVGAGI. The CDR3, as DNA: TGTGCCAGCAGTTACGGTCCCCCGGTATGGTCCTACGATCAGTACTTC. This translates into CASSYGPPVWSYDQYF.

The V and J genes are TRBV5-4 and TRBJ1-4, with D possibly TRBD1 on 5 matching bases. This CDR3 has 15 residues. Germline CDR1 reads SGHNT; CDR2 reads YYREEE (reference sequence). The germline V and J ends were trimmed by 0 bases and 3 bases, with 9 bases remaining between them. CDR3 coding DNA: TGTGCCAGCAGCTTGGATCCGGGGCCTAATGAAAAACTGTTTTTT. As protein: CASSLDPGPNEKLFF. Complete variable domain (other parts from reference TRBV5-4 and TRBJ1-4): ETGVTQSPTHLIKTRGQQVTLRCSSQSGHNTVSWYQQALGQGPQFIFQYYREEENGRGNFPPRFSGLQFPNYSSELNVNALELDDSALYLCASSLDPGPNEKLFFGSGTQLSVL.

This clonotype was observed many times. The CDR3 region has the DNA TGCGCCAGCAGTGAGTGGCGGGGGGCCCTATTCAAAAACATTCAGTACTTC. Amino acid sequence: CASSEWRGALFKNIQYF. The rearrangement joins TRBV10-2 to TRBJ2-4; 8 nucleotides line up with TRBD2. The germline V gene has CDR1 WSHSY and CDR2 SAAADI. V gave up 1 base and J gave up 3 bases; unmatched junction bases: 8. The CDR3 has 17 amino acids.

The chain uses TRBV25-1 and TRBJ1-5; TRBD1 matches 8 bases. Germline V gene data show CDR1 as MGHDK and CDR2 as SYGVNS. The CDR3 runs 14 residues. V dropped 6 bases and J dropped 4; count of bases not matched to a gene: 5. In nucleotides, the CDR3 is TGTGCCAGCAGAGAGACAGGGGAAAATCAGCCCCAGCATTTT. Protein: CASRETGENQPQHF.

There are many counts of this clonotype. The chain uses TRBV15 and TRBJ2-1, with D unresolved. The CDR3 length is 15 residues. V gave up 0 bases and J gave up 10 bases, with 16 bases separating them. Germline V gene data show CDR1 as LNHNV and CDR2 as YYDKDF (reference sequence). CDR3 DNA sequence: TGTGCCACCAGCAGAGATAGGAGTCCGGCAGCCGAGCAGTTCTTC. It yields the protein CATSRDRSPAAEQFF.

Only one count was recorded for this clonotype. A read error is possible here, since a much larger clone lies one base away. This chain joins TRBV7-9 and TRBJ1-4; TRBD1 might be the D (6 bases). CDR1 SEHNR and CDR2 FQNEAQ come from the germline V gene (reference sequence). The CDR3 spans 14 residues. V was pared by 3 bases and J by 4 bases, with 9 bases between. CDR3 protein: CASSLDSSNEKLFF. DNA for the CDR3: TGTGCCAGCAGCTTGGACAGCAGTAATGAAAAACTGTTTTTT.

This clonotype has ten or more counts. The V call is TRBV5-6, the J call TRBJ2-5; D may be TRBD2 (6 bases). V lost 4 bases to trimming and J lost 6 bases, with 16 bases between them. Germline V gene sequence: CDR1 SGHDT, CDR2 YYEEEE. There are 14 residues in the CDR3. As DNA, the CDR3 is TGTGCCAGCAGCCCGAGGCGGGGTAGCAAGACCCAGTACTTC. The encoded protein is CASSPRRGSKTQYF.

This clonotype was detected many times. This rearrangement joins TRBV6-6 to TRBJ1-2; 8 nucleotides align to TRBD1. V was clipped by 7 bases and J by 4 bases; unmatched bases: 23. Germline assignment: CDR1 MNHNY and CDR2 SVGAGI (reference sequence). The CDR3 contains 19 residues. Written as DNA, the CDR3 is TGTGCCAGCATCAATACTGGGTGGGGGAAAGACAGGGGATTCTATGGCTACACCTTC. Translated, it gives CASINTGWGKDRGFYGYTF.

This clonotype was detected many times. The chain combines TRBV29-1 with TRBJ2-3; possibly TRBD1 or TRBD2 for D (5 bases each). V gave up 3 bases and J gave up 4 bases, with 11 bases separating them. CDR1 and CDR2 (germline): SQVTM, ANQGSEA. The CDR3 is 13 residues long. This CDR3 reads CSVDAQGADTQYF. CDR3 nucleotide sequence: TGCAGCGTTGACGCCCAGGGAGCAGATACGCAGTATTTT.

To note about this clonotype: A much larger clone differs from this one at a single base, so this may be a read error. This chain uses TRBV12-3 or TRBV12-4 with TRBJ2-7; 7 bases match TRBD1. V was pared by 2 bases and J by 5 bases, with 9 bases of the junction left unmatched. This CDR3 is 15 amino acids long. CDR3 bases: TGTGCCAGCAGTTTATCGACGGGACAGTTCGACGAGCAGTACTTC. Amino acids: CASSLSTGQFDEQYF.

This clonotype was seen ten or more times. The CDR3 loop is CASTLQGQQETQYF. For the CDR3, the DNA is TGCGCCAGCACGCTGCAGGGGCAGCAAGAGACCCAGTACTTC. The chain combines TRBV5-1 with TRBJ2-5; tentatively, D is TRBD1 (6 bases). The V gene lost 6 bases and the J gene lost 2 bases, with 14 bases spanning the gap. Looked up from germline, CDR1 is SGHRS and CDR2 is YFSETQ. The CDR3 extends over 14 amino acids.